Presented here are 24 T cell receptor beta chains from one specimen sequenced in a study of cytotoxic CD8 clonotypes in ibrutinib-treated CLL (dated by TCRdb to about 2021). Library generation was performed with the immunoSEQ multiplex PCR assay. The clones in this table, taken by TCRdb from immuneACCESS, are in-frame only. Not every clone is retained; where verified, under half of the shortfall comes from an unresolved V gene, and the cause of the rest is unknown. The sample table records about 15,000 clones; less than 80% of these occur just once. The ten largest account for 9.5% to 15% of the sample. Sample: PBMCs, taken before ibrutinib treatment. The receptors stem from a human donor with chronic lymphocytic leukemia.

V gene TRBV6-5 combines with J gene TRBJ2-7, with 16 bases lining up with TRBD2. V lost 11 bases, J lost 7 bases, and 11 bases stayed unmatched. The CDR3 consists of 15 residues. From germline, CDR1 is MNHEY and CDR2 SVGAGI. The CDR3 here is CAARSGTSGGVEQYF. Here the CDR3 DNA reads TGTGCCGCTCGGTCCGGGACTAGCGGGGGGGTAGAGCAGTACTTC.

This clone was recorded only once. The CDR3 bases are TGTGCGGCTCGAGGGCAGGGCGGCACCGGGGAGCTGTTTTTT. This encodes CAARGQGGTGELFF. This chain connects TRBV6-6 to TRBJ2-2; D may correspond to TRBD1 or TRBD2 (5 bases each). Germline CDR1 and CDR2: MNHNY and SVGAGI (reference sequence). The CDR3 length is 14 residues.

The chain couples TRBV5-8 to TRBJ2-2; 8 bases agree with TRBD1. This CDR3 region has 16 residues. CDR1 is SGHTS, CDR2 YDEGEE, per germline. V dropped 1 base and J dropped 4; count of bases not matched to a gene: 6. CDR3 in DNA: TGTGCCAGCAGCTTGCCGGGACAGGCCTCCACCGGGGAGCTGTTTTTT. Translation gives CASSLPGQASTGELFF.

CDR3 region: CASSSVDLKGGQPQHF. CDR3 nucleotide sequence: TGTGCCAGCAGCTCGGTTGATCTCAAAGGGGGGCAGCCCCAGCATTTT. The chain uses TRBV28 and TRBJ1-5; a possible D gene is TRBD1 (6 bases). The CDR3 length is 16 residues. Trimming stripped 6 bases from V and 7 bases from J, with 22 bases between. Germline CDR1 reads MDHEN; CDR2 reads SYDVKM.

The V call is TRBV29-1, the J call TRBJ1-2, with 7 bases that match TRBD1. The V gene end was trimmed by 6 bases and the J gene end by 7 bases; junction bases not matched to a gene: 8. The CDR3 covers 12 residues. Germline lookup yields CDR1 SQVTM and CDR2 ANQGSEA. The CDR3 bases are TGCAGCGTCGTAGACAGGGCGCGTGGCTACACCTTC. Protein product: CSVVDRARGYTF. Variable domain in full (rest from reference TRBV29-1 and TRBJ1-2): SAVISQKPSRDICQRGTSLTIQCQVDSQVTMMFWYRQQPGQSLTLIATANQGSEATYESGFVIDKFPISRPNLTFSTLTVSNMSPEDSSIYLCSVVDRARGYTFGSGTRLTVV.

The chain has TRBV6-1 and TRBJ1-2; D call uncertain. The CDR3 sequence is 14 residues long. Trimming took 5 bases from V and 3 from J, leaving 13 bases between them. Germline V gene lookup returns CDR1 MNHNS and CDR2 SASEGT. CDR3 protein: CASSPDLLDYGYTF. The CDR3, as DNA: TGTGCCAGCAGTCCAGACCTGTTGGACTATGGCTACACCTTC.

The chain couples TRBV5-5 to TRBJ2-3, with 7 bases aligning to TRBD2. CDR3 length: 16 amino acids. Germline lookup yields CDR1 SGHKS and CDR2 YYEKEE (reference sequence). V shed 4 bases, J shed 6 bases, and the junction held 14 bases outside the gene matches. The CDR3 DNA reads as TGTGCCAGCAGCCCTTTCGGGGGAGGGGTTAGGGATACGCAGTATTTT. It specifies CASSPFGGGVRDTQYF.

CDR3 region: CASSLAGGLPTYEQYV. CDR3 bases: TGTGCCAGCAGCCTAGCGGGGGGGCTCCCCACCTACGAGCAGTACGTC. This chain connects TRBV5-6 to TRBJ2-7, with 12 bases matching TRBD2. J gave up 2 bases and V 4 bases, and 7 bases lay outside the gene matches. Germline V gives CDR1 SGHDT, CDR2 YYEEEE. The CDR3 is 16 residues long.

V and J are TRBV1 and TRBJ1-6. TRBV1 is given as a pseudogene. The CDR3 is 16 amino acids. This chain's CDR3 is CTSSQRRCLWDSPLHF. The CDR3, as DNA: TGCACCAGCAGCCAACGGAGGTGCTTATGGGATTCACCCCTCCACTTT.

This rearrangement joins TRBV13 to TRBJ1-1; weak D call: TRBD1 (6 bases). Germline lookup yields CDR1 PRHDT and CDR2 FYEKMQ (reference sequence). The CDR3 runs 13 residues. Trimming stripped 2 bases from V and 5 bases from J, with 9 bases between. Written as DNA, the CDR3 is TGTGCCAGCAGCTTACGGGGGGCAACTGAAGCTTTCTTT. Translation gives CASSLRGATEAFF.

V and J are TRBV6-5 and TRBJ1-5; no firm D call. Between the trimmed V and J ends, which lost 7 bases and 0 bases, there was a span of 10 bases. Germline V CDR1 and CDR2: MNHEY, SVGAGI. The CDR3 contains 14 residues. The DNA of the CDR3 is TGTGCCAGCACGGCCCTCATTAGCAATCAGCCCCAGCATTTT. Translating gives CASTALISNQPQHF.

The rearrangement joins TRBV4-1 to TRBJ2-2; D ambiguous. The CDR3 contains 15 residues. In germline, CDR1 is MGHRA, CDR2 YSYEKL. The V end lost 2 bases, the J end lost 1 base, and 8 bases lay between the germline ends. CDR3 loop: CASSQLSQNTGELFF. CDR3 sequence (DNA): TGCGCCAGCAGCCAACTGTCACAGAACACCGGGGAGCTGTTTTTT.

This clone was found once. The V gene is TRBV14, the J gene TRBJ2-7; TRBD1 or TRBD2 may be the D gene (5 bases each). The CDR3 extends over 14 amino acids. Trimming removed 4 bases at V and 6 bases at J, with 16 bases between. Germline CDR1 is SGHDN and CDR2 is FVKESK. CDR3 DNA: TGTGCCAGCAGCCGTACACTGGGGGTTGGCGAGCAGTACTTC. As protein: CASSRTLGVGEQYF.

The CDR3 nucleotides are TGTGCCAGCAGTTTAAGGGGGTATGGCTACACCTTC. Amino acid sequence: CASSLRGYGYTF. J is TRBJ1-2 and V is TRBV27, with D possibly being TRBD1 (6 bases). The germline V and J ends were trimmed by 2 bases and 5 bases, with 6 bases remaining between them. Germline V gene data show CDR1 as MNHEY and CDR2 as SMNVEV (reference sequence). CDR3 length: 12 residues.

V is TRBV27 and J is TRBJ2-3; no definite D call. The CDR3 is made up of 16 amino acids. In germline, CDR1 is MNHEY, CDR2 SMNVEV (reference sequence). V lost 1 base and J 3 bases, leaving 14 bases between the germline ends. CDR3 loop: CASSLFSSTRTDTQYF. Written as DNA, the CDR3 is TGTGCCAGCAGTTTATTCTCTAGTACAAGGACAGATACGCAGTATTTT.

The chain couples TRBV27 to TRBJ2-1; the match to TRBD1 covers 8 bases. Per germline, CDR1 MNHEY and CDR2 SMNVEV (reference sequence). The CDR3 has 16 residues. With 5 bases clipped from V and 4 bases from J, the junction kept 10 bases outside the gene matches. The CDR3 reads CASSGSGTGPYNEQFF. CDR3 bases: TGTGCCAGCAGTGGATCCGGGACAGGACCGTACAATGAGCAGTTCTTC.

This clone was detected once. V is TRBV5-1 and J is TRBJ1-3; D gene ambiguous. The CDR3 totals 15 residues. CDR1 and CDR2 (germline): SGHRS, YFSETQ. Trimming cost V 4 bases and J 0 bases, with 11 bases left between them. CDR3 loop: CASSPRGYSGNTIYF. The CDR3 DNA sequence: TGCGCCAGCAGCCCGCGGGGTTACTCTGGAAACACCATATATTTT.

The rearrangement joins TRBV28 to TRBJ1-5; D unclear. Trimming removed 8 bases at V and 5 bases at J, with 7 bases between. CDR1 is MDHEN and CDR2 is SYDVKM in the germline V gene. This CDR3 comprises 11 residues. The CDR3 region is CASSMDQPQHF. In nucleotides, the CDR3 is TGTGCCAGCTCTATGGATCAGCCCCAGCATTTT.

The chain links TRBV28 to TRBJ1-1; D gene ambiguous. CDR3 size: 10 residues. Germline CDR1 and CDR2: MDHEN and SYDVKM. Trimming cost V 7 bases and J 5 bases, with 5 bases left between them. CDR3 DNA sequence: TGTGCCAGCAAAGGTACTGAAGCTTTCTTT. It is translated as CASKGTEAFF.

The chain joins TRBV6-4 to TRBJ2-7; D call uncertain. Germline CDR1 and CDR2: MRHNA and SNTAGT. The CDR3 extends over 10 amino acids. CDR3 in amino acids: CASSDYGQYV. In DNA, the CDR3 is TGTGCCAGCAGTGATTACGGGCAGTACGTC.

V and J are TRBV9 and TRBJ2-5, with 10 bases lining up with TRBD2. The germline V gene encodes CDR1 SGDLS and CDR2 YYNGEE. With 3 bases clipped from V and 5 bases from J, the junction kept 10 bases outside the gene matches. The length of the CDR3 is 16 residues. DNA of the CDR3: TGTGCCAGCAGCGAGGCCCCTCTAGCGGGGGTGGAGACCCAGTACTTC. Translation gives CASSEAPLAGVETQYF.

This chain joins TRBV28 and TRBJ2-7; no clear D. This CDR3 contains 9 residues. Germline V gene lookup returns CDR1 MDHEN and CDR2 SYDVKM. Trimming left V 10 bases short and J 5 bases short, with 6 bases between. CDR3 nucleotide sequence: TGTGCCACCTCGGACGAGCAGTACTTC. Its translation is CATSDEQYF.

Only a few counts were recorded for this clone. V gene TRBV5-1 combines with J gene TRBJ1-1, with a tentative D call TRBD1 (5 bases). This CDR3 has 14 amino acids. Between the trimmed V and J ends, which lost 4 bases and 1 base, there was a span of 11 bases. Germline CDR1 is SGHRS and CDR2 is YFSETQ. The CDR3 sequence is CASSLDQGNTEAFF. CDR3 in DNA: TGCGCCAGCAGCCTCGATCAGGGGAACACTGAAGCTTTCTTT.

This rearrangement joins TRBV5-6 to TRBJ1-2, with D perhaps matching TRBD1 (5 bases). CDR3 length: 13 residues. V was clipped by 0 bases and J by 8 bases, with 11 bases between them. Germline assignment: CDR1 SGHDT and CDR2 YYEEEE. The DNA for the CDR3 is TGTGCCAGCAGCTTGGGAGGGGCGAGGGGCTACACCTTC. Amino acid sequence: CASSLGGARGYTF.